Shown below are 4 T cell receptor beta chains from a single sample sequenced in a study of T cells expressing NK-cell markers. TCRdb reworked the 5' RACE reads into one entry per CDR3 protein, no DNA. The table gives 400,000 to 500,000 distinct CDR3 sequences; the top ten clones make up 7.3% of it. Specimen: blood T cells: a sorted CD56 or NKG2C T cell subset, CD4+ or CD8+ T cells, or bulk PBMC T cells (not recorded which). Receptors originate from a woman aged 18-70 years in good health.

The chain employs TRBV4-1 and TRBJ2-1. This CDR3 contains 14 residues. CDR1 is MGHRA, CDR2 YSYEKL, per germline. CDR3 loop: CASSQPIAFRGQFF.

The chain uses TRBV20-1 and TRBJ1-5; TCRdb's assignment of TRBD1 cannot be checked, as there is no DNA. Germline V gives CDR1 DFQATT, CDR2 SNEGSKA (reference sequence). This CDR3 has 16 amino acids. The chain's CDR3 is CSAPSRDRGLGQPQHF.

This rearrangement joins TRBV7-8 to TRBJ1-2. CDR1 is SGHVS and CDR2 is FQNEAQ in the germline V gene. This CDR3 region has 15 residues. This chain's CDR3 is CASSLVRAPNYGYTF.

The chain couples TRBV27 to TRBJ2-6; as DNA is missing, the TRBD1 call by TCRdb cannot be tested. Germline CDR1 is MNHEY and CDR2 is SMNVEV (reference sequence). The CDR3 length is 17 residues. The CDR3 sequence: CASSLSSGAGGANVLTF.